One T cell receptor beta chain is described in this entry. Its specific antigen is unknown. Within one base of it there is no much larger clone, and no base qualities were kept. This sample was taken from a study of T cell responses to AZD1222 COVID-19 vaccine (dated by TCRdb to about 2021). Broadly, across the study: Because spike-specific TCR depth and breadth did not differ between the two schedules, AZD1222 recipients who got a second dose at roughly 4 weeks were pooled with those who got a second dose at roughly 12 weeks. TCR sequencing was performed for about 240 trial participants, of whom around 200 were given two doses of AZD1222 and roughly 25 were given two doses of MenACWY control vaccine. Trial participants were enrolled by age into subgroups of 18-55, 56-69 and 70-plus years, and approximately 150, 30 and 60 TCR-sequenced participants, respectively, were included in these subgroups.

Summary of the overall study and its limitations: In the small 56-69-year group, the increase in depth fell short of significance, most likely because of low power. The vaccine-associated CD4 TCRs covered the entire spike protein, and the dominant responses fell in regions 160-218 and 743-854. Participants were mostly white British and included more females than males, and it was suggested by the authors that clonal diversity may have been underestimated. Because no day 14 peak-response samples were available, repertoires were characterized only after the peak T cell response. Reportedly, almost half of the unique spike-specific TCRs recognized epitopes lying outside the regions that are mutated in the B.1.351 and B.1.1.7 variants. Only a handful of AZD1222 recipients were SARS-CoV-2 seropositive at baseline, limiting conclusions about previously exposed vaccinees. After two AZD1222 doses, spike-specific TCR breadth and depth were significantly higher than at day 0 and than in MenACWY recipients.

Reading the label with the study, this specimen's time point is: baseline before first vaccination. Vaccinee samples came from UK trials COV001 and COV002, including a single-blind randomized controlled phase 2/3 trial of AZD1222 (ChAdOx1 nCoV-19) in healthy adults. Trial participant PBMC samples were collected at day 0 and day 28 after the second dose for TCRbeta chain sequencing. The CDR3 regions of human TCRbeta chains were subjected to immunosequencing. For the original study's pipeline: TCRs in the repertoires were compared against a reference library of SARS-CoV-2-specific TCRs that had been generated with the MIRA antigen-specificity platform. Breadth was defined as the fraction of unique TCRs that were SARS-CoV-2-associated, and depth was defined as the fraction of total T cells that were SARS-CoV-2-associated. Each spike-specific TCR was assigned to its reactive spike region and to a CD4 or CD8 class using the MIRA data. Log10-transformed breadth and depth values were compared by one-way ANOVA with Sidak's multiple comparisons tests. The source is immuneACCESS, and TCRdb retained only in-frame sequences with V and J called. Part of the clones is not carried over; for the studies checked, unresolved V genes explain less than half of this, and the remainder is unexplained. D and trimming were read from the DNA, whereas the V and J calls and clone size are those reported in that table. The table for this sample lists some 130,000 clones; 85% to 95% of them were counted only once. Jointly, the top ten make up 1.5% to 2% of the sample.

CDR1 and CDR2 (MDHEN, SYDVKM) derive from the germline V gene. The junction carries 21 bases between V and J, which are trimmed by 4 bases and 5 bases respectively. Inclusive of the bounding cysteine and phenylalanine, the CDR3 is 17 residues long. The only DNA kept is the CDR3, 51 bases in frame from the first base. The rearranged chain carries TRBV28 and TRBJ2-1, with TRBD2 tentatively as D gene (6 bases match). The specimen comprised peripheral blood, sampled on day 0 of AZD1222 vaccination. This TCR came from an adult in good health. The DNA sequence is as follows: TGTGCCAGCAGTTCCCGGGACTTTCTAAAACGGAACAATGAGCAGTTCTTC. This translates into CASSSRDFLKRNNEQFF.